This is a list of T cell receptor beta chains from one sample in a study of T cells in Graves' hyperthyroidism and ophthalmopathy. TCRdb re-called the multiplex PCR reads with MiXCR, one entry per CDR3 protein. This sample has over 650,000 distinct CDR3 sequences, with about 45% found just once. The specimen sequenced was peripheral blood or thyroid tissue (not recorded which). Source of these receptors: an adult man with Graves' disease, either hyperthyroidism or ophthalmopathy (not recorded which). CDR3s include the opening cysteine and the closing phenylalanine or tryptophan. The order of the fields is D gene, V gene, J gene, clone size, CDR3 protein, CDR3 DNA. D genes are given only for firm matches. Some rows have no size entry. The others give once, few or many, or a class for an expanded clone.

d_gene: NA; v_gene: TRBV24-1; j_gene: TRBJ2-3; abundance: few; CDR3aa: CATSDRDVDPQYF; CDR3nt: TGTGCCACCAGTGATCGCGACGTAGATCCGCAGTATTTT
d_gene: NA; v_gene: TRBV11-1; j_gene: TRBJ1-6; abundance: NA; CDR3aa: CASGRLAPNSPLHF; CDR3nt: TGTGCCAGCGGTCGTCTAGCGCCGAATTCACCCCTCCACTTT
d_gene: NA; v_gene: TRBV15; j_gene: TRBJ2-6; abundance: few; CDR3aa: CATSRVRGANVLTF; CDR3nt: TGTGCCACCAGCAGAGTTCGTGGGGCCAACGTCCTGACTTTC
d_gene: TRBD1; v_gene: TRBV7-2; j_gene: TRBJ1-6; abundance: few; CDR3aa: CASSLFGQDNSPLHF; CDR3nt: TGTGCCAGCAGCCTATTTGGACAGGATAATTCACCCCTCCACTTT
d_gene: NA; v_gene: TRBV10-2; j_gene: TRBJ2-7; abundance: once; CDR3aa: CASRMGPATYEQYF; CDR3nt: TGCGCCAGCAGAATGGGACCGGCAACCTACGAGCAGTACTTC
d_gene: NA; v_gene: TRBV12-3/TRBV12-4; j_gene: TRBJ1-1; abundance: NA; CDR3aa: CASRHAASTEAFF; CDR3nt: TGTGCCAGCAGACACGCTGCAAGTACTGAAGCTTTCTTT
d_gene: NA; v_gene: TRBV10-2; j_gene: TRBJ1-2; abundance: NA; CDR3aa: CASSESEGSGDYYGYTF; CDR3nt: TGCGCCAGCAGTGAGAGTGAAGGGTCAGGGGACTACTATGGCTACACCTTC
d_gene: NA; v_gene: TRBV10-2; j_gene: TRBJ1-5; abundance: many; CDR3aa: CASSEWGGRSPQPQHF; CDR3nt: TGCGCCAGCAGTGAGTGGGGTGGACGATCCCCTCAGCCCCAGCATTTT
d_gene: TRBD1; v_gene: TRBV11-1; j_gene: TRBJ1-4; abundance: few; CDR3aa: CASSNNRGANEKLFF; CDR3nt: TGTGCCAGCAGCAATAACAGGGGTGCTAATGAAAAACTGTTTTTT
d_gene: TRBD1; v_gene: TRBV7-9; j_gene: TRBJ1-5; abundance: many; CDR3aa: CASSSGDRGGNQPQHF; CDR3nt: TGTGCCAGCAGCAGCGGCGACAGGGGTGGGAATCAGCCCCAGCATTTT
d_gene: NA; v_gene: TRBV2; j_gene: TRBJ1-6; abundance: many; CDR3aa: CASRAPEGNSPLHF; CDR3nt: TGTGCCAGCAGAGCACCGGAGGGAAATTCACCCCTCCACTTT
d_gene: NA; v_gene: TRBV5-8; j_gene: TRBJ1-2; abundance: few; CDR3aa: CASKTQGRYGYTF; CDR3nt: TGTGCCAGCAAAACCCAGGGACGGTATGGCTACACCTTC
d_gene: NA; v_gene: TRBV5-1; j_gene: TRBJ2-7; abundance: few; CDR3aa: CASSLVPGGIDEQYF; CDR3nt: TGCGCCAGCAGCTTGGTCCCGGGGGGCATCGACGAGCAGTACTTC
d_gene: TRBD1; v_gene: TRBV7-9; j_gene: TRBJ2-5; abundance: many; CDR3aa: CASSITTGGQEETQYF; CDR3nt: TGTGCCAGCAGCATCACGACAGGGGGACAAGAAGAGACCCAGTACTTC
d_gene: NA; v_gene: TRBV9; j_gene: TRBJ2-5; abundance: NA; CDR3aa: CASSASSTGETQYF; CDR3nt: TGTGCCAGCAGCGCCTCATCGACAGGCGAGACCCAGTACTTC
d_gene: NA; v_gene: TRBV12-5; j_gene: TRBJ1-6; abundance: many; CDR3aa: CASGIPGESPLHF; CDR3nt: TGTGCTAGTGGTATCCCAGGGGAATCACCCCTCCACTTT
d_gene: TRBD2; v_gene: TRBV12-3/TRBV12-4; j_gene: TRBJ2-7; abundance: few; CDR3aa: CASTKGSGGGEQYF; CDR3nt: TGTGCCAGCACCAAAGGGTCGGGGGGAGGCGAGCAGTACTTC